The T cell receptor beta chain described here comes from a study of T cells in localized non-small cell lung cancer. Germline assignment: CDR1 SGHNT and CDR2 YENEEA. With 3 bases removed from V and 10 bases from J, the gap between germline ends came to 19 bases. The CDR3 consists of 15 residues. Clones were read by immunoSEQ multiplex PCR, and TCRdb kept only the in-frame ones, dropping some. Of over a thousand clones in the sample, roughly 25% were seen once. The genes are TRBV11-3 and TRBJ2-1; D gene uncertain. The sequence came from a male donor aged 60 or over with stage I lung adenocarcinoma. Material: normal lung tissue next to the tumor, obtained before any cancer treatment. CDR3 coding DNA: TGTGCCAGCAGCTTCGACGGCCAGCTAAAGGGAGAGCAGTTCTTC. This translates into CASSFDGQLKGEQFF.